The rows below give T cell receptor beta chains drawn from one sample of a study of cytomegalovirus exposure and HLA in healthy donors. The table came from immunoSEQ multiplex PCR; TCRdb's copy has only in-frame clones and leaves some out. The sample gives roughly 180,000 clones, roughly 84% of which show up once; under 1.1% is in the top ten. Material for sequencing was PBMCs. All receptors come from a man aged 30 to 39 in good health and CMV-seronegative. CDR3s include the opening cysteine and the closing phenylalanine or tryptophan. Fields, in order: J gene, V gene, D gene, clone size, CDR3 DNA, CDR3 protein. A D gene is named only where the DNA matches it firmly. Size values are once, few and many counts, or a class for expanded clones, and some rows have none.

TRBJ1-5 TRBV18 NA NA TGTGCCGGCTCACCAGGTATTACTGACTATAGCAATCAGCCCCAGCATTTT CAGSPGITDYSNQPQHF
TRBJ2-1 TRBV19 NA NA TGTGCCAGTAGTATAACAGACTACAATGAGCAGTTCTTC CASSITDYNEQFF
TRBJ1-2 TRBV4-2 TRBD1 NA TGTGCCAGCAGCCACGGGACAGGGGAGCCCCTAAGCTATGGCTACACCTTC CASSHGTGEPLSYGYTF
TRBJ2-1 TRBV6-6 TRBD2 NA TGTGCCAGCAGCCTAGCGGGGGGAGGTGAGCAGTTCTTC CASSLAGGGEQFF
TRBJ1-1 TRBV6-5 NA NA TGTGCCAGCAGTTCTCGGACAGCTGCTTTGAACACTGAAGCTTTCTTT CASSSRTAALNTEAFF
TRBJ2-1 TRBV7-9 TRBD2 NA TGTGCCAGCAGCTTAGCGGGAGGGCCTTCAATCTTC CASSLAGGPSIF
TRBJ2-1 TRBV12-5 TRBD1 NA TGTGCTAGCCAATCTCGGGCAGGGGGCCAGTTCTTC CASQSRAGGQFF
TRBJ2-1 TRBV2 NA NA TGTGCCAGCAGCCTGGACAGTTTCAATGAGCAGTTCTTC CASSLDSFNEQFF
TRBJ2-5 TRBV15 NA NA TGTGCCACCAGCAGAGGGTACAGGCGAGAGACCCAGTACTTC CATSRGYRRETQYF
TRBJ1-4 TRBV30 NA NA TGTGCCTGGAGTGTATCATCGGGGATGATTAATGAAAAACTGTTTTTT CAWSVSSGMINEKLFF
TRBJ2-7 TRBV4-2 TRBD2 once TGTGCCAGCAGCCCACCGGGACTAGCCGCTCAATGGTACTTC CASSPPGLAAQWYF
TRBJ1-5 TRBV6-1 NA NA TGTGCCAGCAGAAGTAACCCTAATAATCAGCCCCAGCATTTT CASRSNPNNQPQHF
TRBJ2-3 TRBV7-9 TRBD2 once TGTTCCAGCAGCTACACCGGACTAGCGGACACAGATACGCAGTATTTT CSSSYTGLADTDTQYF
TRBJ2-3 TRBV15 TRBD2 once TGTGCCACCAGCAGTACTAGCGGGGGGGTCCTTTGGGGCACAGATACGCAGTATTTT CATSSTSGGVLWGTDTQYF
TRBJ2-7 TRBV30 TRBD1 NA TGTGCCTGGAGCCGGGACAGGGAAGAGCAGTACTTC CAWSRDREEQYF
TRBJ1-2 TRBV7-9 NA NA TGTGCCAGCAGCTTAAGCCCGGTTGGGGCAGTCGGCTACACCTTC CASSLSPVGAVGYTF
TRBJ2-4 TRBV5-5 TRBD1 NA TGTGCCAGCACCCAACAGGGGGTTGCCAAAAACATTCAGTACTTC CASTQQGVAKNIQYF
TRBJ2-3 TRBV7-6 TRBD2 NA TGTGCCAGCAGCTTAACTAGCGGGAGGGCCACAGATACGCAGTATTTT CASSLTSGRATDTQYF
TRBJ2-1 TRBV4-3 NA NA TGCGCCAGCAGCCAAGATAGGGGGAGGGCAAATGAGCAGTTCTTC CASSQDRGRANEQFF
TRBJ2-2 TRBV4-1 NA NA TGCGCCAGCAGCCAATCGGTCGCAGGGCTCACCGGGGAGCTGTTTTTT CASSQSVAGLTGELFF
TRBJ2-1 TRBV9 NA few TGTGCCAGCAGCGTAACCGGGACTGGCTACAATGAGCAGTTCTTC CASSVTGTGYNEQFF
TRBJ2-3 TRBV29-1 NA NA TGCAGCGTTGAGTCAGGGATAAGGGATACGCAGTATTTT CSVESGIRDTQYF
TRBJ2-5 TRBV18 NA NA TGTGCCAGCTCACTTCGGGGTCAAGAGACCCAGTACTTC CASSLRGQETQYF
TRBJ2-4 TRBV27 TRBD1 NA TGTGCCAGCAGTTCCCCTACAGGGGGCTTGGCCAAAAACATTCAGTACTTC CASSSPTGGLAKNIQYF
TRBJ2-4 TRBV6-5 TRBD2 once TGTGCCAGCAGTCCGGGGGGAGGGATTCAGTACTTC CASSPGGGIQYF
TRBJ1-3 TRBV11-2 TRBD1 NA TGTGCCAGCAGCTCCATGACAGGGTTTGGAAACACCATATATTTT CASSSMTGFGNTIYF
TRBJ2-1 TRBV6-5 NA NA TGTGCCAGCAGCCCGGAATATCAGCAGGCGCAGTTCTTC CASSPEYQQAQFF
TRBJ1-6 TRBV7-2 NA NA TGTGCCAGCAGCTTAAGAGCAGGGATTGTCTCCTATAATTCACCCCTCCACTTT CASSLRAGIVSYNSPLHF
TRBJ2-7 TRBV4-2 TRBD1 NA TGTGCCAGCAGCCAAGGTGCCTCGGACAGGGGGGTGTACGAGCAGTACTTC CASSQGASDRGVYEQYF
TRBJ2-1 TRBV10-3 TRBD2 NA TGTGCCATCAGTGACCAGCGGGGGGGTTCCTACAATGAGCAGTTCTTC CAISDQRGGSYNEQFF
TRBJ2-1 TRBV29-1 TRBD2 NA TGCAGCGTTGTGTGGACTAGCGGGAGTGGAAATGAGCAGTTCTTC CSVVWTSGSGNEQFF
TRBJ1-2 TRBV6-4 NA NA TGTGCCAGCAGTGCCGACAGCAACTATGGCTACACCTTC CASSADSNYGYTF
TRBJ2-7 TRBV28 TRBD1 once TGTGCCAGCAGTTTACAGGGACAGGGCTACGAGCAGTACTTC CASSLQGQGYEQYF
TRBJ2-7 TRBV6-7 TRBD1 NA TGTGCCAGCAGTATTCACGAGACCGGGACAGGGATTAACGAGCAGTACTTC CASSIHETGTGINEQYF
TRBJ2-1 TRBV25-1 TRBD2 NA TGTGCCAGCAGTGAATCCGGGGGGCTAGCGGGAGCAAAGCAGTTCTTC CASSESGGLAGAKQFF
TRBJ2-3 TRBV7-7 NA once TGTGCCAGCAGCTTAGCCCAGGGATCCACAGATACGCAGTATTTT CASSLAQGSTDTQYF
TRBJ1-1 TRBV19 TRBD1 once TGTGCCAGTAGTAGGAATCCGGGACAGGGTTCCACTGAAGCTTTCTTT CASSRNPGQGSTEAFF
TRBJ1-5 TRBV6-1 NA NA TGTGCCAGCAGTGAAGCCCACCGCTCAGGAGGACAGCCCCAGCATTTT CASSEAHRSGGQPQHF
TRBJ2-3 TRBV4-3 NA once TGCGCCAGCAGCCAAGATTATCGGCAGGGGTCGGATACGCAGTATTTT CASSQDYRQGSDTQYF
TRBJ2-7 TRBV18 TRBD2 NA TGTGCCAGCTCACCCACCCTAGCGGGAGTGGGATACGAGCAGTACTTC CASSPTLAGVGYEQYF
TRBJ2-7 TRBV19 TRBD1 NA TGTGCCAGTAGTAGAGGGACAGGGAGTATCTACGAGCAGTACTTC CASSRGTGSIYEQYF
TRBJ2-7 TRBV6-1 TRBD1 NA TGTGCCAGCAGGTCGGGACAGACTGAAGCCTACGAGCAGTACTTC CASRSGQTEAYEQYF
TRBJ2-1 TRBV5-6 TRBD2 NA TGTGCCAGCAGCTTTTCCGCCGCGGGGGGTAGTGAGCAGTTCTTC CASSFSAAGGSEQFF
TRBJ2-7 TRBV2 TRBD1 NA TGTGCCAGCAGTGAATATTCGCAATTCGGGACAGGGGGACTCTACGAGCAGTACTTC CASSEYSQFGTGGLYEQYF
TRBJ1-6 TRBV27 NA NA TGTGCCAGCAGATCGGGACAATATAATTCACCCCTCCACTTT CASRSGQYNSPLHF
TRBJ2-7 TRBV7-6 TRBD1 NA TGTGCCAGCAGCTTAGGAGAGACAGGGGGCTACGAGCAGTACTTC CASSLGETGGYEQYF
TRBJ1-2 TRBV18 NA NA TGTGCCAGCTCACCGCTGACAAGTAACTATGGCTACACCTTC CASSPLTSNYGYTF
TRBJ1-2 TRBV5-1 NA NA TGCGCCAGCAGCCCCACTCCTACGACAGGAAACTATGGCTACACCTTC CASSPTPTTGNYGYTF
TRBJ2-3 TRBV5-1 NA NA TGCGCCAGCAGCTTGACGAGGTCCAGCACAGATACGCAGTATTTT CASSLTRSSTDTQYF